A selection of T cell receptor beta chains follows, all from one sample in a study of blood T cell repertoires in COVID-19. Measured with immunoSEQ multiplex PCR; TCRdb has only the in-frame clones, and not every one. The data contain tens of thousands of clones, more than 70% of them seen just once; the ten biggest clones take up around 6%. Specimen: peripheral blood. All receptors derive from a human donor in a cohort sampled during active COVID-19. CDR3s include the opening cysteine and the closing phenylalanine or tryptophan. The D gene is left open where the match is weak. Expanded clones get a size class; other rows say once, few or many, or leave the size out.

clone_size	v_call	d_call	j_call	cdr3_nt	cdr3_aa
-	TRBV5-4	TRBD2	TRBJ2-3	TGTGCCAGCAGCACACCTCTAGCGGGACTTAGCACAGATACGCAGTATTTT	CASSTPLAGLSTDTQYF
-	TRBV21-1	-	TRBJ2-7	TGTGCCAGCAGCAATCGACAGGAGTACGAGCAGTACTTC	CASSNRQEYEQYF
-	TRBV7-8	TRBD1	TRBJ1-6	TGTGCCAGCACCTGGACAGGTCAACATAATTCACCCCTCCACTTT	CASTWTGQHNSPLHF
-	TRBV10-3	-	TRBJ1-5	TGTGCCATCAGTGAAGTAGGGGATAGCAATCAGCCCCAGCATTTT	CAISEVGDSNQPQHF
-	TRBV11-1	-	TRBJ1-1	TGTGCCAGCAGCTCCTATGAGACCGGAGTGAACACTGAAGCTTTCTTT	CASSSYETGVNTEAFF
-	TRBV2	-	TRBJ1-6	TGTGCCAGCAGGATGGACAGCAACTCCTATAATTCACCCCTCCACTTT	CASRMDSNSYNSPLHF
-	TRBV5-5	-	TRBJ1-1	TGTGCCAGCAGCTTGGAGCGGGGGCGGACTGAAGCTTTCTTT	CASSLERGRTEAFF
-	TRBV28	-	TRBJ2-2	TGTGCCAGCAGTCAGAACACCGGGGAGCTGTTTTTT	CASSQNTGELFF
-	TRBV25-1	-	TRBJ1-1	TGTGCCAGCAGTGGGGGGGGCTGGGCTTTCTTT	CASSGGGWAFF
once	TRBV5-1	-	TRBJ2-1	TGCGCCAGCAGCCACGGGGACTTGTTCGGAGTCTTC	CASSHGDLFGVF
-	TRBV28	TRBD1	TRBJ1-2	TGTGCCAGCAGCCAGATTACAGGGGGCGCGTATGGCTACACCTTC	CASSQITGGAYGYTF
-	TRBV6-1	-	TRBJ1-1	TGTGCCAGCAGTGAACGGTTTGAAGCTTTCTTT	CASSERFEAFF
medium-sized	TRBV2	-	TRBJ1-2	TGTGCCAGCAGTGACGGGGAGGCCTATGGCTACACCTTC	CASSDGEAYGYTF
once	TRBV7-9	-	TRBJ2-1	TGTGCCAGCAGCTCCCCGGATGAGCAGTTCTTC	CASSSPDEQFF
once	TRBV28	-	TRBJ2-7	TGTGCCAGCAGTTTAAGACCGGGACTCAAGAGCTCCTACGAGCAGTACTTC	CASSLRPGLKSSYEQYF
-	TRBV30	-	TRBJ1-1	TGTGCCTGGATAGAGGTGTACACTGAAGCTTTCTTT	CAWIEVYTEAFF
once	TRBV25-1	-	TRBJ2-7	TGTGCCAGCAGTGATATCAGGGTCTCTTCCTACGAGCAGTACTTC	CASSDIRVSSYEQYF
few	TRBV7-9	-	TRBJ1-3	TGTGCCAGCAGCTTTGCCCTTTCGGGCTCTGGAAACACCATATATTTT	CASSFALSGSGNTIYF
-	TRBV19	TRBD1	TRBJ2-1	TGTGCCAGTAGTTGGCAGGGGGCTGGCAATGAGCAGTTCTTC	CASSWQGAGNEQFF
once	TRBV12-3/TRBV12-4	-	TRBJ2-7	TGTGCCAGCAGTTCGCGCCTCAACGAGCAGTACTTC	CASSSRLNEQYF
-	TRBV6-6	-	TRBJ1-2	TGTGCCAGCAGTTCAAGGGACTTCTATGGCTACACCTTC	CASSSRDFYGYTF
-	TRBV14	-	TRBJ2-1	TGTGCCAGCAGCCAAGGTCCTACCGATTACAATGAGCAGTTCTTC	CASSQGPTDYNEQFF
-	TRBV5-4	-	TRBJ2-3	TGTGCCAGCAGCTCGGGCGACAGGGAGGCAGATACGCAGTATTTT	CASSSGDREADTQYF
-	TRBV28	-	TRBJ1-2	TGTGCCAGCAGCCGCGCCGAAGAGGGCTACACCTTC	CASSRAEEGYTF
-	TRBV6-5	-	TRBJ2-2	TGTGCCAGCAGTTACTCGGGGGGAGAGGCCACCGGGGAGCTGTTTTTT	CASSYSGGEATGELFF
-	TRBV2	-	TRBJ2-7	TGTGCCAGCAGTTCCAGGGGATACGAGCAGTACTTC	CASSSRGYEQYF
once	TRBV2	TRBD2	TRBJ2-1	TGTGCCAGCAGTGGAAAACTAGCGGGAGGGCCTTACAATGAGCAGTTCTTC	CASSGKLAGGPYNEQFF
-	TRBV5-6	TRBD1	TRBJ2-7	TGTGCCAGCAGCTTTACCGGACAGGGCTCCTACGAGCAGTACTTC	CASSFTGQGSYEQYF
-	TRBV15	TRBD1	TRBJ1-1	TGTGCCACCAGCAAGGAAAGGAACAGGGGGAACACTGAAGCTTTCTTT	CATSKERNRGNTEAFF
once	TRBV27	TRBD1	TRBJ2-5	TGTGCCACCACACGGGGAGACAGGGGTCACCAAGAGACCCAGTACTTC	CATTRGDRGHQETQYF
few	TRBV2	-	TRBJ2-7	TGTGCCAGCAGTGAACAGGTCTACGAGCAGTACTTC	CASSEQVYEQYF
-	TRBV9	TRBD1	TRBJ2-3	TGTGCCAGCAGCGTATTTAGGGGGCTGACAGATACGCAGTATTTT	CASSVFRGLTDTQYF
-	TRBV15	TRBD1	TRBJ1-1	TGTGCCACCAGCATTGGGGACAGGGTCGAAGCTTTCTTT	CATSIGDRVEAFF
-	TRBV19	-	TRBJ1-4	TGTGCCAGTAGTTCGACGGCGCTCGACCGGGGGAGGCAAAAACTGTTTTTT	CASSSTALDRGRQKLFF
-	TRBV5-1	TRBD1	TRBJ1-1	TGCGCCAGCAGCCCGGTAGGGGGCGCAGATAGCACTGAAGCTTTCTTT	CASSPVGGADSTEAFF
-	TRBV7-9	TRBD2	TRBJ2-3	TGTGCCAGCAGCTTAAAAGCGGGAGACACAGATACGCAGTATTTT	CASSLKAGDTDTQYF
-	TRBV30	TRBD2	TRBJ2-3	TGTGCCTGGAGTGTACGGGGGGGCGGGGATACGCAGTATTTT	CAWSVRGGGDTQYF
-	TRBV6-5	TRBD1	TRBJ2-3	TGTGCCAGCATGGTAGGACAGGGCGAAGATACGCAGTATTTT	CASMVGQGEDTQYF
-	TRBV11-2	-	TRBJ1-3	TGTGCCAGCAGCCTTGGGGCCGGAAACACCATATATTTT	CASSLGAGNTIYF